What follows describes a single T cell receptor (beta chain). The sample is drawn from a study of blood T cell repertoires in COVID-19. Overall study context: PBMCs, B-cell-depleted T cells, or T cells provided the cDNA or gDNA that made up the material.

As originally analysed: Amplified reference gene primers provided the basis for estimating nucleated cell counts. Sequenced by immunoSEQ multiplex PCR; TCRdb stores in-frame clones only, minus some. V, J and clone size derive from that table, while D and trimming were established from the DNA sequence. The table shows more than 150,000 clones, with about 86% occurring only once. The specimen was peripheral blood. The clonotype originates from a man between 65 and 85 years old with active or convalescent COVID-19.

The CDR3 loop is CASSQGAGNTEAFF. The CDR3 DNA follows: TGTGCCAGCAGCCAAGGGGCGGGGAACACTGAAGCTTTCTTT. The chain has TRBV3-1 (or the pseudogene TRBV3-2) and TRBJ1-1; D gene uncertain. V was clipped by 1 base and J by 1 base, with 7 bases between them. The germline CDR1 and CDR2 sequences are LGHDT and YNNKEL (reference sequence). This CDR3 spans 14 amino acids.